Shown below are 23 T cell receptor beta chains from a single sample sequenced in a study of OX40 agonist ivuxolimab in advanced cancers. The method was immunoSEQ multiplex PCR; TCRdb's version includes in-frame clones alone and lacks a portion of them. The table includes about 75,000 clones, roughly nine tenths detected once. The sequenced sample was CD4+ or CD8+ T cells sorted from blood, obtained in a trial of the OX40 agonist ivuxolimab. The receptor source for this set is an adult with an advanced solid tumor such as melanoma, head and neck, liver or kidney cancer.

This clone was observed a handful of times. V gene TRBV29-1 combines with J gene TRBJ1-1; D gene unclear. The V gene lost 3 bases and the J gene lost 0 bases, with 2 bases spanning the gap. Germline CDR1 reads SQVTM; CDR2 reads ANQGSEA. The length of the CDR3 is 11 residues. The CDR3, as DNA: TGCAGCGTTGAGGTGAACACTGAAGCTTTCTTT. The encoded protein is CSVEVNTEAFF.

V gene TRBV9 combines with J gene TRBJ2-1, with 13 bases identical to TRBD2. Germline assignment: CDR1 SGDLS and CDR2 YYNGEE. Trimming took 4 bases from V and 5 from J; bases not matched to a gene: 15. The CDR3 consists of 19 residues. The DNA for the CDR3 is TGTGCCAGCAGCCCAATTGGACTAGCGGGGGTCCCTTCACACAATGAGCAGTTCTTC. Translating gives CASSPIGLAGVPSHNEQFF. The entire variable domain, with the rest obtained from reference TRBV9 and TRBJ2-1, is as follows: DSGVTQTPKHLITATGQRVTLRCSPRSGDLSVYWYQQSLDQGLQFLIQYYNGEERAKGNILERFSAQQFPDLHSELNLSSLELGDSALYFCASSPIGLAGVPSHNEQFFGPGTRLTVL.

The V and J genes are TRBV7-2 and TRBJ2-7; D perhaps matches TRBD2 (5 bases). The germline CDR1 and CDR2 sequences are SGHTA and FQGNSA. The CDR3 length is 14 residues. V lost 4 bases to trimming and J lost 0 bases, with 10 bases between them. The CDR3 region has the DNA TGTGCCAGCAGCTCTCAGCGGCTCTCCTACGAGCAGTACTTC. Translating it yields CASSSQRLSYEQYF. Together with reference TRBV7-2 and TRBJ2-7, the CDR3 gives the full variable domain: GAGVSQSPSNKVTEKGKDVELRCDPISGHTALYWYRQSLGQGLEFLIYFQGNSAPDKSGLPSDRFSAERTGGSVSTLTIQRTQQEDSAVYLCASSSQRLSYEQYFGPGTRLTVT.

CDR3 loop: CASSSLGGQYF. The DNA for the CDR3 is TGTGCCAGCAGCTCCCTAGGGGGGCAGTATTTT. V and J are TRBV7-2 and TRBJ2-3, with D tentatively TRBD1 (6 bases). Trimming shortened V by 4 bases and J by 11 bases, and 10 bases separated the two germline ends. The CDR3 totals 11 residues. CDR1 SGHTA and CDR2 FQGNSA come from the germline V gene.

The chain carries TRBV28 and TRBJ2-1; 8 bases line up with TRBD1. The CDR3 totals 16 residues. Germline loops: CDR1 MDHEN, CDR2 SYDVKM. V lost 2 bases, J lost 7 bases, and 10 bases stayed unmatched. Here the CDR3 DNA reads TGTGCCAGCAGTTTAGCAGCCGGACAGGGACAGAATGAGCAGTTCTTC. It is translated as CASSLAAGQGQNEQFF.

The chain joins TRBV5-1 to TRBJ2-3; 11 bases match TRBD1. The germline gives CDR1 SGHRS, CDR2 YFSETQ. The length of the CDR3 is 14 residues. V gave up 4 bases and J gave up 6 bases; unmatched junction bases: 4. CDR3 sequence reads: CASSGGQGADTQYF. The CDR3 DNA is TGCGCCAGCAGCGGTGGACAGGGGGCGGATACGCAGTATTTT.

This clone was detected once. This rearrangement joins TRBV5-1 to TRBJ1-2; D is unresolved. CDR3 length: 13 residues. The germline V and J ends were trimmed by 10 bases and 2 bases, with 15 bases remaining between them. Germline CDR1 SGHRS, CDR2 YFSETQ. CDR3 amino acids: CAFYLERNYGYTF. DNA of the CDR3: TGCGCCTTCTACCTAGAGCGCAACTATGGCTACACCTTC.

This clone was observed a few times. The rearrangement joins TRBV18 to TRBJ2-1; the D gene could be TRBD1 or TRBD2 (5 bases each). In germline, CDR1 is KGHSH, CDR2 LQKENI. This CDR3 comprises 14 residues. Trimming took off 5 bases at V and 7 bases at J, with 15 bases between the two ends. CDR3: CASSSPGTRNEQFF. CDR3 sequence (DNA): TGTGCCAGCTCATCTCCCGGGACCCGGAATGAGCAGTTCTTC.

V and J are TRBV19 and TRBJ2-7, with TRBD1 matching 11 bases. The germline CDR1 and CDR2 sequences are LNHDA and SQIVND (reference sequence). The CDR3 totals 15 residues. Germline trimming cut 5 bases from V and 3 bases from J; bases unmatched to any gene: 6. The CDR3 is CASSSIGTGGYEQYF. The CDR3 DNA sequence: TGTGCCAGTAGTTCGATCGGGACAGGGGGCTACGAGCAGTACTTC.

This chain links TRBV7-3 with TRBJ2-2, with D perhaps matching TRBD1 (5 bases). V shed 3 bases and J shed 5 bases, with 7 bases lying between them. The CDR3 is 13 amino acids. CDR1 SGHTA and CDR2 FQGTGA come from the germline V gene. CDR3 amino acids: CASSFDRTGELFF. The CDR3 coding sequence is TGTGCCAGCAGCTTCGACAGAACCGGGGAGCTGTTTTTT.

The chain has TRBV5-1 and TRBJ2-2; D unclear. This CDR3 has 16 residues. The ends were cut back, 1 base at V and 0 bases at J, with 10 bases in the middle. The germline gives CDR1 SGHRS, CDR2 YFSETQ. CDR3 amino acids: CASSLRLITNTGELFF. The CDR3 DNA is TGCGCCAGCAGCTTGCGGCTCATTACGAACACCGGGGAGCTGTTTTTT.

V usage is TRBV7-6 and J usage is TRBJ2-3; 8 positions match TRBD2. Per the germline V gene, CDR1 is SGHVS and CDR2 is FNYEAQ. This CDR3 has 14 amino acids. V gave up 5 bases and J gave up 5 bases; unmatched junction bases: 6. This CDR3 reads CASSTVAGIDTQYF. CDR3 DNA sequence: TGTGCCAGCAGCACCGTAGCGGGGATAGATACGCAGTATTTT.

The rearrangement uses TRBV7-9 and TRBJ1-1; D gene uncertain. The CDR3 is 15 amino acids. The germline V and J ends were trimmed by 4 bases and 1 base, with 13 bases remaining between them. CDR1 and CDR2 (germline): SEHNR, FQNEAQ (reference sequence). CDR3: CASSSIDGRNTEAFF. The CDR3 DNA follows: TGTGCCAGCAGCTCAATCGACGGAAGGAACACTGAAGCTTTCTTT.

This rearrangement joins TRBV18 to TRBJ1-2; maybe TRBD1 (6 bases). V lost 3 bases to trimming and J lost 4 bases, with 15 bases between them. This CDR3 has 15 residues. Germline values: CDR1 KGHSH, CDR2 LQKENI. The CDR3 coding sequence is TGTGCCAGCTCACCTCTCGGGGGCGAGAGCTATGGCTACACCTTC. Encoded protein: CASSPLGGESYGYTF.

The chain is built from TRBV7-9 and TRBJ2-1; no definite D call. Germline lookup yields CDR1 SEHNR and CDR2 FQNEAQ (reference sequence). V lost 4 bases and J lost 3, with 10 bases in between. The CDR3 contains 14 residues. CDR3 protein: CASSSSADYNEQFF. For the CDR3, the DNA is TGTGCCAGCAGCTCCTCGGCAGACTACAATGAGCAGTTCTTC.

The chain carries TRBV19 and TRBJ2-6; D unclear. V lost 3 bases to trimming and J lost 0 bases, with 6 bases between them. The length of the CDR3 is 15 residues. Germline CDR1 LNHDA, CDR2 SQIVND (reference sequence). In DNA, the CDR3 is TGTGCCAGTAGTATCCGGTACTCTGGGGCCAACGTCCTGACTTTC. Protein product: CASSIRYSGANVLTF. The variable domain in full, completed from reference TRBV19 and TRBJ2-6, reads DGGITQSPKYLFRKEGQNVTLSCEQNLNHDAMYWYRQDPGQGLRLIYYSQIVNDFQKGDIAEGYSVSREKKESFPLTVTSAQKNPTAFYLCASSIRYSGANVLTFGAGSRLTVL.

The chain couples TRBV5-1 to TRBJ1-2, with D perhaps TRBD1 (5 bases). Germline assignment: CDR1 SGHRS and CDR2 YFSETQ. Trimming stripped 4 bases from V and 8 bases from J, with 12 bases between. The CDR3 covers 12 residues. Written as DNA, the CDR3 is TGCGCCAGCAGCCCCCAGGGACTCGGCTACACCTTC. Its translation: CASSPQGLGYTF.

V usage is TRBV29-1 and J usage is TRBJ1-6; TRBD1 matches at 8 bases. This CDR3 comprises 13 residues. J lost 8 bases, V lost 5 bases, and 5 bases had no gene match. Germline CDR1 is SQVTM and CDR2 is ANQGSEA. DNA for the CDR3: TGCAGCGTTCGCCAGGGGGCCGATTCACCCCTCCACTTT. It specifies CSVRQGADSPLHF.

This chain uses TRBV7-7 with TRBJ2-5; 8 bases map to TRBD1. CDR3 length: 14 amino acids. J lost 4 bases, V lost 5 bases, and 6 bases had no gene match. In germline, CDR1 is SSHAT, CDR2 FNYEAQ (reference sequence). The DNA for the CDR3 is TGTGCCAGCAGCCTATCGGACAGGGCAGAGACCCAGTACTTC. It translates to CASSLSDRAETQYF.

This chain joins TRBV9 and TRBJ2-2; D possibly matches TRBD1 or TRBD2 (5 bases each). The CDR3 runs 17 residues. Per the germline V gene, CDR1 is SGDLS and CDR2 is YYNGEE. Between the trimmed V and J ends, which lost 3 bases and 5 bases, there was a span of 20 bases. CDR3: CASSAGTARGTTGELFF. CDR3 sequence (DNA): TGTGCCAGCAGCGCGGGGACCGCGAGGGGCACGACCGGGGAGCTGTTTTTT.

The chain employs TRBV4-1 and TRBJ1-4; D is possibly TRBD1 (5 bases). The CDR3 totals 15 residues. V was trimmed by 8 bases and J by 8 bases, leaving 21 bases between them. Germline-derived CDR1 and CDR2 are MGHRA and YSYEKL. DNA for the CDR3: TGCGCCAGCGCCATAGGCCTTTCGACAGTAGAAAAACTGTTTTTT. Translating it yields CASAIGLSTVEKLFF.

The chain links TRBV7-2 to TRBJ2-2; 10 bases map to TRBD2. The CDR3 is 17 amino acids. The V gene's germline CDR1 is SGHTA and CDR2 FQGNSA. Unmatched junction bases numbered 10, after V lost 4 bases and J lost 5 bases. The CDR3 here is CASSWPSGGAGTGELFF. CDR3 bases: TGTGCCAGCAGCTGGCCCAGCGGGGGGGCCGGAACCGGGGAGCTGTTTTTT. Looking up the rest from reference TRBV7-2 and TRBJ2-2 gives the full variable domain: GAGVSQSPSNKVTEKGKDVELRCDPISGHTALYWYRQSLGQGLEFLIYFQGNSAPDKSGLPSDRFSAERTGGSVSTLTIQRTQQEDSAVYLCASSWPSGGAGTGELFFGEGSRLTVL.

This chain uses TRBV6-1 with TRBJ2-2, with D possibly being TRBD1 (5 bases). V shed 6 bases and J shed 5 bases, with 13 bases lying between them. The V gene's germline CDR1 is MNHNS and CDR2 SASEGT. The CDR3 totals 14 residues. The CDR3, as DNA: TGTGCCAGCAGAGACACAGGACGAACCGGGGAGCTGTTTTTT. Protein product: CASRDTGRTGELFF.